The 8 T cell receptor beta chains presented below share a single source sample, sequenced in a study of regulatory T cells in long-lasting Graves disease. The time point here: newly diagnosed GD, antithyroid drugs for less than 3 months. The TCR library was made from RNA that had been extracted from PBMCs in TRIzol. According to the study, TCR beta libraries were built with iRepertoire HTBI primers and CDR3-region Arm-PCR. TCRdb ran MiXCR on the multiplex PCR reads and lists one entry per CDR3 protein. The data hold 200,000 to 250,000 distinct CDR3 sequences, with around 20% observed a single time. The sample here was peripheral blood mononuclear cells (PBMCs), taken at new diagnosis, from a patient treated with antithyroid drugs. The receptors shown here come from a female donor with Graves disease.

This clonotype was recorded a few times. This sequence joins TRBV20-1 and TRBJ2-1; D is possibly TRBD1 or TRBD2 (6 bases each). Germline V gives CDR1 DFQATT, CDR2 SNEGSKA (reference sequence). This CDR3 is built from 15 residues. V was trimmed by 3 bases and J by 4 bases, leaving 16 bases between them. CDR3 amino acids: CSARISGARYNEQFF. DNA of the CDR3: TGCAGTGCTAGGATTTCGGGGGCCCGTTACAATGAGCAGTTCTTC.

This clonotype was counted ten times or more. V usage is TRBV6-1 and J usage is TRBJ1-2; the D is unclear. V gave up 6 bases and J gave up 4 bases, with 12 bases separating them. In germline, CDR1 is MNHNS, CDR2 SASEGT. The CDR3 is made up of 13 amino acids. The CDR3 spells CASRRQASYGYTF. The CDR3 bases are TGTGCCAGCAGAAGACAAGCCAGCTATGGCTACACCTTC.

This clonotype was recorded at least ten times. The V and J genes are TRBV20-1 and TRBJ1-1, with a possible D match to TRBD1 (5 bases). CDR3 length equals 15 residues. CDR1 is DFQATT and CDR2 is SNEGSKA in the germline V gene (reference sequence). The V gene lost 1 base and the J gene lost 11 bases, with 23 bases spanning the gap. In nucleotides, the CDR3 is TGCAGTGCTAGAGTCCTGGGGCAGGGCTTTTTGGAGGCTTTCTTT. It encodes CSARVLGQGFLEAFF.

This clonotype has at least ten counts. The chain recombines TRBV6-2 or TRBV6-3 with TRBJ2-4, with 8 bases matching TRBD1. Germline lookup yields CDR1 MNHEY and CDR2 SVGEGT. Trimming cost V 4 bases and J 9 bases; bases outside gene matches: 14. The CDR3 length is 16 residues. CDR3 bases: TGTGCCAGCAGTTCCAGCCCCTGGACAGGGAGCGGCATTCAGTACTTC. As protein: CASSSSPWTGSGIQYF.

This clonotype showed up many times. V usage is TRBV30 and J usage is TRBJ1-1; weak D call: TRBD1 (6 bases). Trimming took 3 bases from V and 0 from J, leaving 11 bases between them. The CDR3 sequence is 14 residues long. Germline CDR1 and CDR2: GTSNPN and SVGIG (reference sequence). This chain's CDR3 is CAWSAWTVNTEAFF. The CDR3 region has the DNA TGTGCCTGGAGCGCATGGACAGTGAACACTGAAGCTTTCTTT.

The chain carries TRBV25-1 and TRBJ2-2; TRBD1 agrees at 9 bases. This CDR3 has 18 amino acids. J lost 4 bases, V lost 2 bases, and 11 bases had no gene match. Germline CDR1 MGHDK, CDR2 SYGVNS. The CDR3 reads CASSEPWGQGGRTGELFF. The CDR3 DNA is TGTGCCAGCAGTGAACCCTGGGGACAGGGTGGACGCACCGGGGAGCTGTTTTTT.

Concerning this clonotype itself: A far larger clone is a single base away, which makes a read error likely. The V gene is TRBV2, the J gene TRBJ2-1; 10 bases align to TRBD2. V was clipped by 4 bases and J by 5 bases; unmatched bases: 17. Germline CDR1 and CDR2: SNHLY and FYNNEI. CDR3 size: 19 residues. The CDR3 DNA follows: TGTGCCAGCAGTGCCGAGGGCCTAGCGGGAGCACCTAGCCACAATGAGCAGTTCTTC. Protein: CASSAEGLAGAPSHNEQFF.

This clonotype was seen at least ten times. V is TRBV10-1 and J is TRBJ2-3; TRBD2 is a possible D gene (6 bases). The CDR3 is 13 amino acids. Germline-derived CDR1 and CDR2 are WNHNN and SYGVQD (reference sequence). V was shortened by 4 bases and J by 8 bases, with 13 bases between the two germline ends. CDR3 nucleotides: TGCGCCAGCAGTGTACGACCGGAGGGTACGCAGTATTTT. Its protein is CASSVRPEGTQYF.